This TCR beta chain appears in the sequencing data of a study of CXCR3-negative and CXCR3-positive naive CD8 T cells. Naive cells were sorted as CD45RO-, CCR7+, CD27+ and CD95-. Note on this clonotype: What it binds is not known.

The CDR3 is made up of 16 amino acids. The germline V gene encodes CDR1 SGHVS and CDR2 FNYEAQ. The TRB cDNA libraries were prepared by 5' RACE with UMI labels. No DNA is given; TCRdb re-called the 5' RACE reads and lists each CDR3 protein once. The sample's table shows around 160,000 distinct CDR3 sequences. Study findings and constraints: CXCR3-positive naive cells had TRB CDR3s that were more hydrophobic than CXCR3-negative naive cells had. Naive CXCR3-negative cells resembled naive CXCR3-positive cells in TRBV-TRBJ usage; memory cells differed.

Sequenced sample: naive CXCR3+ CD8+ T cells from blood. Subset of the sample: CD45RO-CCR7+CD27+CD95- naive CD8+ T cells expressing CXCR3 (TNR3+). The gene calls are TRBV7-6 and TRBJ2-1. This clonotype was sampled from a human donor in good health. Some clones in this sample may be carry-over from other donors' samples. The CDR3 loop is CASSLGIGLPTNEQFF.